This entry features one TCR beta chain sequence. The entry originates in a study of blood T cell repertoires in COVID-19. About the study: PBMCs, B-cell-depleted T cells, or T cells provided the cDNA or gDNA that made up the material.

Participant age was roughly 18 to 95 years, and participants resided in fewer than 25 US areas. The recovered donors of Cohort 3 showed two negative PCRs, clearance, or symptom resolution. Per the study methods: Amplification of reference gene primers provided the estimated nucleated cell counts. The repertoire was sequenced with immunoSEQ multiplex PCR; TCRdb's copy has only in-frame clones and lacks some. From that table come the V and J calls and clone size; the DNA was used to work out D and trimming. The sample has approximately 280,000 clones, approximately 90% seen once. Germline V lookup: CDR1 SGHTA, CDR2 FQGNSA. There are 12 residues in the CDR3. Trimming cost V 2 bases and J 5 bases, with 6 bases left between them.

The TCR originated in a woman aged 35 to 49 who had recovered from COVID-19. The sequencing sample was made of PBMCs or T cells enriched from blood (not recorded which). V is TRBV7-2 and J is TRBJ2-5, with D uncertain. CDR3 in DNA: TGTGCCAGCAGCTTACTAGTGGAGACCCAGTACTTC. It is translated as CASSLLVETQYF.